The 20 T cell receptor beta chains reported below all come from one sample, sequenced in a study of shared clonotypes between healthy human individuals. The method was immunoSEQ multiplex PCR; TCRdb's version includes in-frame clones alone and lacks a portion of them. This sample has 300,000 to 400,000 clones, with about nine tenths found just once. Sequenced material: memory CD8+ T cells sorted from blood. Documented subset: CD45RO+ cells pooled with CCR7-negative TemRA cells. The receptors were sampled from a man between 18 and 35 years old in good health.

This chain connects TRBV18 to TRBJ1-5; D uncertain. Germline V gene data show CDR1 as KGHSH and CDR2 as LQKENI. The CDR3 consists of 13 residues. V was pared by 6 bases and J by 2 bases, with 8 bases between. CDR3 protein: CASSQGGNQPQHF. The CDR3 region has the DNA TGTGCCAGCTCTCAAGGCGGCAATCAGCCCCAGCATTTT.

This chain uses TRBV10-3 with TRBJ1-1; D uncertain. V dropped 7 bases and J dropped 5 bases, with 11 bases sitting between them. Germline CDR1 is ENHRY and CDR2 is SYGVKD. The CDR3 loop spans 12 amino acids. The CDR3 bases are TGTGCCATCAAGCCCTATGAAACTGAAGCTTTCTTT. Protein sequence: CAIKPYETEAFF.

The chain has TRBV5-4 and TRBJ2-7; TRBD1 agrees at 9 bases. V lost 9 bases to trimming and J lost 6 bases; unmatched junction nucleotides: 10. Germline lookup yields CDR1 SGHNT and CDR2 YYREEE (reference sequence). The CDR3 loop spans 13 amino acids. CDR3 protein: CAIMGQGFSEQYF. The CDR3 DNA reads TGTGCCATCATGGGACAGGGTTTCTCCGAGCAGTACTTC.

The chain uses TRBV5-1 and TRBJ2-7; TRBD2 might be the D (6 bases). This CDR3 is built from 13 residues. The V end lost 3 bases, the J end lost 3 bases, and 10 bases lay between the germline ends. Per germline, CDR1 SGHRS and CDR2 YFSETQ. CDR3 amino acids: CASSSRRGYEQYF. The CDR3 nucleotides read TGCGCCAGCAGCTCCCGGCGGGGCTACGAGCAGTACTTC.

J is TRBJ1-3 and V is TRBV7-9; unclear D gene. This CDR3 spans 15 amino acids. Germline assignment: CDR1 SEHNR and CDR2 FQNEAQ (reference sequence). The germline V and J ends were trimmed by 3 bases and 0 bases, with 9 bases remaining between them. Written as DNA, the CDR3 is TGTGCCAGCAGCTTGGACGGACCCTCTGGAAACACCATATATTTT. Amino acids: CASSLDGPSGNTIYF.

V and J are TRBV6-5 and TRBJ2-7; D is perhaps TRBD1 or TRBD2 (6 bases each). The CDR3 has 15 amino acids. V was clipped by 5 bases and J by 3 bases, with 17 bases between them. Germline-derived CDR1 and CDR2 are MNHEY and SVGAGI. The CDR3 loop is CASSLGPGANYEQYF. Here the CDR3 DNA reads TGTGCCAGCAGTCTGGGGCCGGGGGCGAACTACGAGCAGTACTTC.

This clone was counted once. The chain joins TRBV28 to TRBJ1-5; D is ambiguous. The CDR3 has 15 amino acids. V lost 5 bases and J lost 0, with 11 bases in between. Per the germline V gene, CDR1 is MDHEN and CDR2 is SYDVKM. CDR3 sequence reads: CASSPLEGSNQPQHF. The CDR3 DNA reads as TGTGCCAGCAGTCCTCTCGAAGGTAGCAATCAGCCCCAGCATTTT.

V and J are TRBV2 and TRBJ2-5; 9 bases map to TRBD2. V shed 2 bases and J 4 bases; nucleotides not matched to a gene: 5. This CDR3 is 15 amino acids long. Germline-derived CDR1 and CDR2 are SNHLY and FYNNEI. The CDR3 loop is CASSEWAGGRETQYF. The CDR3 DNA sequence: TGTGCCAGCAGTGAATGGGCGGGGGGGCGAGAGACCCAGTACTTC.

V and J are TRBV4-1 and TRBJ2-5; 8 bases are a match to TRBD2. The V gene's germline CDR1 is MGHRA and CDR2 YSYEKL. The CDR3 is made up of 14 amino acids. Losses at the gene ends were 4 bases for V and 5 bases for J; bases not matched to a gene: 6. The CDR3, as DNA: TGCGCCAGCAGCCCCGGGACTAGTAGGGAGACCCAGTACTTC. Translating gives CASSPGTSRETQYF.

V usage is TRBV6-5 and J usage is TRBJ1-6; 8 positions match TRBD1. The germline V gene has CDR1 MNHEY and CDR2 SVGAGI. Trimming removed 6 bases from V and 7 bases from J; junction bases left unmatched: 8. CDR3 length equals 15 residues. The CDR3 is CASRGTGGPNSPLHF. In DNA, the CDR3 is TGTGCCAGCAGGGGTACAGGGGGGCCCAATTCACCCCTCCACTTT.

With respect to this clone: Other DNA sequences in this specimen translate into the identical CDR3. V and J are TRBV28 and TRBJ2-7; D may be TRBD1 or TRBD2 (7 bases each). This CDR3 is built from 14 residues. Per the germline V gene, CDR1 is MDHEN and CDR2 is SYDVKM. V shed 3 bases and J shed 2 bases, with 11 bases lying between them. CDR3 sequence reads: CASSFQGGTYEQYF. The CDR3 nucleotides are TGTGCCAGCAGTTTTCAGGGGGGGACCTACGAGCAGTACTTC.

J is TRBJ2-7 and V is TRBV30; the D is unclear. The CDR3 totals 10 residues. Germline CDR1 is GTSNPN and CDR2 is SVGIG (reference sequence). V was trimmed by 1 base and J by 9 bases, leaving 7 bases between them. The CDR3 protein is CAWSGVSQYF. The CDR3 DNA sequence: TGTGCCTGGAGTGGGGTGTCGCAGTACTTC.

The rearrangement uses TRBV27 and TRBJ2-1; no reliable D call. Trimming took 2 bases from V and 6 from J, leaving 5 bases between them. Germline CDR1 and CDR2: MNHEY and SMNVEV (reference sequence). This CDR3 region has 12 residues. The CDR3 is CASSLGSNEQFF. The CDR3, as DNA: TGTGCCAGCAGTTTAGGTAGCAATGAGCAGTTCTTC.

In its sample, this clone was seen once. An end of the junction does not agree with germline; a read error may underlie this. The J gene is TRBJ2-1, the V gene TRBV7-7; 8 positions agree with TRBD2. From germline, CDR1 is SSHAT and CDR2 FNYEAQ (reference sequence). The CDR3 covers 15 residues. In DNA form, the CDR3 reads TGTGCTAGCAGCTTAGGGGCGGGAGGCTACAATGAGCAGTTCTTC. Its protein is CASSLGAGGYNEQFF. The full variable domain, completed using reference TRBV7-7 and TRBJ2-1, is GAGVSQSPRYKVTKRGQDVTLRCDPISSHATLYWYQQALGQGPEFLTYFNYEAQPDKSGLPSDRFSAERPEGSISTLTIQRTEQRDSAMYRCASSLGAGGYNEQFFGPGTRLTVL.

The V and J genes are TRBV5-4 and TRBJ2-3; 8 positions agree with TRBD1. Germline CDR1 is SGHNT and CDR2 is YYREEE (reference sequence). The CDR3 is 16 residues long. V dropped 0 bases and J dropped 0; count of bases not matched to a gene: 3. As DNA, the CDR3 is TGTGCCAGCAGCTTGGAGGGACAGGCAAGCACAGATACGCAGTATTTT. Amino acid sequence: CASSLEGQASTDTQYF.

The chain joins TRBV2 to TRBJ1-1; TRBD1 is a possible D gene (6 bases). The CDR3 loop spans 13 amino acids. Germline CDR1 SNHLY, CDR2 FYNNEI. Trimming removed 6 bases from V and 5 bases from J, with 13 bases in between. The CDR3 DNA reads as TGTGCCAGCAGGGTACAGGGTGAGACTGAAGCTTTCTTT. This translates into CASRVQGETEAFF. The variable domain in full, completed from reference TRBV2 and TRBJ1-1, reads EPEVTQTPSHQVTQMGQEVILRCVPISNHLYFYWYRQILGQKVEFLVSFYNNEISEKSEIFDDQFSVERPDGSNFTLKIRSTKLEDSAMYFCASRVQGETEAFFGQGTRLTVV.

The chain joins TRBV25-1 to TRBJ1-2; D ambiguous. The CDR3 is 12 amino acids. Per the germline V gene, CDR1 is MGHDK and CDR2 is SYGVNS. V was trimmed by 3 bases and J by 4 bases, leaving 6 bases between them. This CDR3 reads CASSEGSYGYTF. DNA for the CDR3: TGTGCCAGCAGTGAGGGCTCCTATGGCTACACCTTC.

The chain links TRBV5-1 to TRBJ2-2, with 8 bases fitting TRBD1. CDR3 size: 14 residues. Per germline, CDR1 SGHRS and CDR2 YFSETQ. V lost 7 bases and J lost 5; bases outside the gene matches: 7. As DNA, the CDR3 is TGCGCCAGCGTGCCGGACAGGGTAACCGGGGAGCTGTTTTTT. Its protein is CASVPDRVTGELFF. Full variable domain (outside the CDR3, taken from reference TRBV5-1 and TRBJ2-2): KAGVTQTPRYLIKTRGQQVTLSCSPISGHRSVSWYQQTPGQGLQFLFEYFSETQRNKGNFPGRFSGRQFSNSRSEMNVSTLELGDSALYLCASVPDRVTGELFFGEGSRLTVL.

Here the CDR3 DNA reads TGTGCCAGCAGCGTAGTGATGGAGGGGTCGAACACTGAAGCTTTCTTT. The encoded protein is CASSVVMEGSNTEAFF. J is TRBJ1-1 and V is TRBV9, with D perhaps TRBD1 (5 bases). CDR1 SGDLS and CDR2 YYNGEE come from the germline V gene. The CDR3 covers 16 residues. Deletions cut 0 bases from V and 1 base from J, with 13 bases between. Complete variable domain (other parts from reference TRBV9 and TRBJ1-1): DSGVTQTPKHLITATGQRVTLRCSPRSGDLSVYWYQQSLDQGLQFLIQYYNGEERAKGNILERFSAQQFPDLHSELNLSSLELGDSALYFCASSVVMEGSNTEAFFGQGTRLTVV.

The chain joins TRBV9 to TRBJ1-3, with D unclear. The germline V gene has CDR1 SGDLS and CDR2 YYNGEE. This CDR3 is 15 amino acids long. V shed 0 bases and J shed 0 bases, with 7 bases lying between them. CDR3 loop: CASSVEASSGNTIYF. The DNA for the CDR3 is TGTGCCAGCAGCGTAGAGGCGAGCTCTGGAAACACCATATATTTT.